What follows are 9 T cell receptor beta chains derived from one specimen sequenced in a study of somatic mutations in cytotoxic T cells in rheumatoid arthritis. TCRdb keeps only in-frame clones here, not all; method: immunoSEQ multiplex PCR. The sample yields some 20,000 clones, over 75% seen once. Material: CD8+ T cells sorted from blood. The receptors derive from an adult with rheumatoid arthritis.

In DNA, the CDR3 is TGTGCCAGCAGCCAGGACCCCACGCGGGGTCTCCCCTACGAGCAGTACTTC. The encoded protein is CASSQDPTRGLPYEQYF. The V gene is TRBV7-6, the J gene TRBJ2-7; possible D gene TRBD2, 6 bases. Germline V lookup: CDR1 SGHVS, CDR2 FNYEAQ. Trimming shortened V by 5 bases and J by 2 bases, and 22 bases separated the two germline ends. The CDR3 loop spans 17 amino acids.

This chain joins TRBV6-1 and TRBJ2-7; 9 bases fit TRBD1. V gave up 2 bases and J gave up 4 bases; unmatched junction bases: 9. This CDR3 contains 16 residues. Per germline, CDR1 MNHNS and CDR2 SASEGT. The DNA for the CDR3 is TGTGCCAGCAGTGAATACAGGGGGCTGAGGGGGTACGAGCAGTACTTC. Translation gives CASSEYRGLRGYEQYF.

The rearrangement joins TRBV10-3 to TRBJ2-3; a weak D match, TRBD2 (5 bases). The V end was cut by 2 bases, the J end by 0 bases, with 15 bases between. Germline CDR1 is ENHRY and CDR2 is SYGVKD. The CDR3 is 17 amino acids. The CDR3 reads CAISERRLRTSTDTQYF. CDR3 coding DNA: TGTGCCATCAGTGAGAGGAGGTTACGTACTAGCACAGATACGCAGTATTTT.

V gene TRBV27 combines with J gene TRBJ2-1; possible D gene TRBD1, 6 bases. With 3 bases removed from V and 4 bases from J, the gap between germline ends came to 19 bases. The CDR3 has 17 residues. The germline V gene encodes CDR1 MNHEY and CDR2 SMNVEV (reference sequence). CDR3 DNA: TGTGCCAGCAGTTTGCGACAGGTCACAACGGGGTACAATGAGCAGTTCTTC. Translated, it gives CASSLRQVTTGYNEQFF.

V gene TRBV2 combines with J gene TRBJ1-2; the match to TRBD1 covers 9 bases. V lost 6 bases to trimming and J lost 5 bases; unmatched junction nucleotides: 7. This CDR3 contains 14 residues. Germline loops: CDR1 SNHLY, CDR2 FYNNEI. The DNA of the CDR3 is TGTGCCAGCAGCCAGGGACAGGGAGGTTATGGCTACACCTTC. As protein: CASSQGQGGYGYTF.

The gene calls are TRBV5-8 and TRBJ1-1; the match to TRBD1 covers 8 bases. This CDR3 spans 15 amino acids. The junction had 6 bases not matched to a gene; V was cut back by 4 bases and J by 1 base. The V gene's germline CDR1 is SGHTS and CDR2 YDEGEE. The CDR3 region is CASSPPGQGNTEAFF. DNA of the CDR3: TGTGCCAGCAGCCCCCCCGGACAGGGGAACACTGAAGCTTTCTTT.

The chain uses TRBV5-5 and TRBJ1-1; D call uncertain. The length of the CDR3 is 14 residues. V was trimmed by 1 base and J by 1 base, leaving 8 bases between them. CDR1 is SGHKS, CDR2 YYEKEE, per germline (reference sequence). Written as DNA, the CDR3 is TGTGCCAGCAGCTTGTTTTACGGGAACACTGAAGCTTTCTTT. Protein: CASSLFYGNTEAFF.

The CDR3 here is CASSEALGTTYEQYV. As DNA, the CDR3 is TGTGCCAGCAGTGAAGCGCTAGGGACTACTTACGAGCAGTACGTC. This rearrangement joins TRBV2 to TRBJ2-7, with 7 bases matching TRBD2. In germline, CDR1 is SNHLY, CDR2 FYNNEI. The CDR3 consists of 15 residues. V lost 0 bases to trimming and J lost 4 bases; unmatched junction nucleotides: 6.

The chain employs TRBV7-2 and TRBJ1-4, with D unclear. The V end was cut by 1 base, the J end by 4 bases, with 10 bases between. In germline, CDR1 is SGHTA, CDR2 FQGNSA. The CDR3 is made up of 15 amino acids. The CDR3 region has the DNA TGTGCCAGCAGCTTAGAAGGGAAACTTAATGAAAAACTGTTTTTT. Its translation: CASSLEGKLNEKLFF.